This TCR beta chain was identified during a study of blood T cell repertoires in COVID-19. Sequencing was performed with immunoSEQ multiplex PCR; in TCRdb, only in-frame clones are kept and a portion is missing. Altogether 200,000 to 300,000 clones are present, 80% to 90% being singletons, with the ten largest covering about 4.8%. The germline V gene encodes CDR1 MDHEN and CDR2 SYDVKM. The CDR3 is made up of 14 amino acids. V was cut by 5 bases and J by 2 bases, with 12 bases left in between. The sample comprised peripheral blood. The TCR was taken from a woman in her 70s with acute or convalescent COVID-19. J is TRBJ2-5 and V is TRBV28; TRBD2 is a possible D gene (6 bases). CDR3 in amino acids: CASSELEGQETQYF. The CDR3 DNA reads as TGTGCCAGCAGTGAGTTGGAGGGACAAGAGACCCAGTACTTC. The full variable domain, in which reference TRBV28 and TRBJ2-5 provide the parts outside the CDR3, is DVKVTQSSRYLVKRTGEKVFLECVQDMDHENMFWYRQDPGLGLRLIYFSYDVKMKEKGDIPEGYSVSREKKERFSLILESASTNQTSMYLCASSELEGQETQYFGPGTRLLVL.